This T cell receptor beta chain emerged from a study of T cell responses to AZD1222 COVID-19 vaccine. Study-level results: In the spike-specific TCR repertoire, nearly half reportedly target unmutated variant regions. Vaccination with two AZD1222 doses was followed by a rise in Spike-specific TCR breadth and depth. White British donors predominated, females outnumbered males, and clonal diversity was possibly underestimated. Dominant at 160-218 and 743-854, vaccine-associated CD4 TCRs also spanned spike.

This clone was recorded only once. Antigen: not known. TCRdb keeps only in-frame clones here, not all; method: immunoSEQ multiplex PCR. This table has under 70,000 clones, around 74% appearing once. The V end lost 3 bases, the J end lost 2 bases, and 8 bases lay between the germline ends. The CDR3 is 14 residues long. Germline CDR1 reads SNHLY; CDR2 reads FYNNEI. The gene calls are TRBV2 and TRBJ2-1; no definite D call. This material consisted of peripheral blood, taken on day 0 of MenACWY control vaccination. The TCR sequence derives from an adult in good health. The CDR3 loop is CASSDIDPYNEQFF. In nucleotides, the CDR3 is TGTGCCAGCAGTGATATCGATCCCTACAATGAGCAGTTCTTC. Filled out from reference TRBV2 and TRBJ2-1, the complete variable domain reads EPEVTQTPSHQVTQMGQEVILRCVPISNHLYFYWYRQILGQKVEFLVSFYNNEISEKSEIFDDQFSVERPDGSNFTLKIRSTKLEDSAMYFCASSDIDPYNEQFFGPGTRLTVL.